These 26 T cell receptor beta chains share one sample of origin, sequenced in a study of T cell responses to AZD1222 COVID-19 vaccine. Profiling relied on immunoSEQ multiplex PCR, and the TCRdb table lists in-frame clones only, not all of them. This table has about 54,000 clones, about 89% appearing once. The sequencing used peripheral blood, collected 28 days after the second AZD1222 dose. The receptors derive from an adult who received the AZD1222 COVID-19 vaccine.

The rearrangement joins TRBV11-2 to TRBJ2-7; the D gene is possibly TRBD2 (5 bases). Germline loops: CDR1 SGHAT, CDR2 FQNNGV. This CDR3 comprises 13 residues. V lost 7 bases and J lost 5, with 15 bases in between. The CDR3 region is CASTRPGIDEQYF. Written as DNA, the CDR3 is TGTGCCAGCACCAGACCGGGGATCGACGAGCAGTACTTC. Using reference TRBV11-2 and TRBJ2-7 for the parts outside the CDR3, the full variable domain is EAGVAQSPRYKIIEKRQSVAFWCNPISGHATLYWYQQILGQGPKLLIQFQNNGVVDDSQLPKDRFSAERLKGVDSTLKIQPAKLEDSAVYLCASTRPGIDEQYFGPGTRLTVT.

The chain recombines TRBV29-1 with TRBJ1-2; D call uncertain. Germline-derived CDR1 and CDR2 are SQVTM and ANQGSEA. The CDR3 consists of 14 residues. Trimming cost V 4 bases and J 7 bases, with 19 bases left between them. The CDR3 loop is CSVGGSSMSGGYTF. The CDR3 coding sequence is TGCAGCGTTGGCGGCAGCTCCATGAGTGGTGGCTACACCTTC.

CDR3 sequence: CASSQPGGSNTEAFF. CDR3 nucleotides: TGTGCCAGCAGTCAACCTGGGGGTTCGAACACTGAAGCTTTCTTT. The chain uses TRBV6-5 and TRBJ1-1; TRBD1 is a possible D gene (5 bases). V lost 5 bases and J 1 base, leaving 14 bases between the germline ends. In germline, CDR1 is MNHEY, CDR2 SVGAGI. This CDR3 comprises 15 residues.

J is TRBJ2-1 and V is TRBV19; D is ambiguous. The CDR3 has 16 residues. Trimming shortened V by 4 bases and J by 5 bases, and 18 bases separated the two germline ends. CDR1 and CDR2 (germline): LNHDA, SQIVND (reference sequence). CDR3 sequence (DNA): TGTGCCAGTAGTAGTACCGTGGGGTCATCGGACAATGAGCAGTTCTTC. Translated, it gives CASSSTVGSSDNEQFF.

CDR3 sequence: CASSQVLQSSYEQYF. The CDR3 DNA sequence: TGTGCCAGCAGCCAAGTCCTACAGAGCTCCTACGAGCAGTACTTC. This chain uses TRBV4-2 with TRBJ2-7; the D is unclear. Germline lookup yields CDR1 LGHNA and CDR2 YNFKEQ. V was cut by 1 base and J by 0 bases, with 10 bases left in between. CDR3 length equals 15 residues.

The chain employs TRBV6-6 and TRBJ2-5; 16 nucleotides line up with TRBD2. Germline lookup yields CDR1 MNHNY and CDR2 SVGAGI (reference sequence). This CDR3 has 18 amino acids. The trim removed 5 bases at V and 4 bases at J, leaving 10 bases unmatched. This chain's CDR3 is CASSLNTGLAGGRETQYF. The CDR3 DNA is TGTGCCAGCAGTCTCAATACGGGACTAGCGGGAGGGAGAGAGACCCAGTACTTC.

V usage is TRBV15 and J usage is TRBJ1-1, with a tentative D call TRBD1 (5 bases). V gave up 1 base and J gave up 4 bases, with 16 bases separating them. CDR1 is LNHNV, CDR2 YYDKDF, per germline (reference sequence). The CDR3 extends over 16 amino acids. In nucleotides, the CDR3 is TGTGCCACCAGCAGAGTTCCGGGACCCCAGAGCACTGAAGCTTTCTTT. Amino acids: CATSRVPGPQSTEAFF. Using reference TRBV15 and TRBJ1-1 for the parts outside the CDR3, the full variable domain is DAMVIQNPRYQVTQFGKPVTLSCSQTLNHNVMYWYQQKSSQAPKLLFHYYDKDFNNEADTPDNFQSRRPNTSFCFLDIRSPGLGDTAMYLCATSRVPGPQSTEAFFGQGTRLTVV.

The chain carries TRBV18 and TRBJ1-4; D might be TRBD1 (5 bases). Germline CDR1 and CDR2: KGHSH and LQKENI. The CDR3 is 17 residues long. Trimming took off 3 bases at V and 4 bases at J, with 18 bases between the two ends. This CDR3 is CASSPPLGAGDNEKLFF. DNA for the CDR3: TGTGCCAGCTCACCCCCCCTTGGGGCAGGAGATAATGAAAAACTGTTTTTT.

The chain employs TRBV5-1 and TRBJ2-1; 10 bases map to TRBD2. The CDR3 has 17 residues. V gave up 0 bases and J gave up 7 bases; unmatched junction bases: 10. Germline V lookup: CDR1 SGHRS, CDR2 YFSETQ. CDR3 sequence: CASSLVAAGGRVNEQFF. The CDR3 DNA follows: TGCGCCAGCAGCTTGGTGGCAGCGGGAGGGCGGGTGAATGAGCAGTTCTTC.

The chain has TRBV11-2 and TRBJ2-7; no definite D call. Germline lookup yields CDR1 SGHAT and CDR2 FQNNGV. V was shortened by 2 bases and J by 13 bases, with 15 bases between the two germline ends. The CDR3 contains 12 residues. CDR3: CASSLRQDDCYF. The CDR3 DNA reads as TGTGCCAGCAGCTTAAGGCAGGACGATTGCTACTTC.

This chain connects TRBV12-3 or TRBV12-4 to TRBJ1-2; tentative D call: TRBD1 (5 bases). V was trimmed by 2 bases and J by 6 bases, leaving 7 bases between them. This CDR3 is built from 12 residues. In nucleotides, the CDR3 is TGTGCCAGCAGTTTATGGGGGAATGGCTACACCTTC. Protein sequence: CASSLWGNGYTF.

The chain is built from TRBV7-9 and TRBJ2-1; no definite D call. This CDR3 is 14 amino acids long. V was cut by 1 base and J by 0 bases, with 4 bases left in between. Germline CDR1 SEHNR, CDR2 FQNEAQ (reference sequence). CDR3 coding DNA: TGTGCCAGCAGCTTAGGGGGCTCCTACAATGAGCAGTTCTTC. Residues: CASSLGGSYNEQFF. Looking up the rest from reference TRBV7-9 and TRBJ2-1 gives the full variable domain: DTGVSQNPRHKITKRGQNVTFRCDPISEHNRLYWYRQTLGQGPEFLTYFQNEAQLEKSRLLSDRFSAERPKGSFSTLEIQRTEQGDSAMYLCASSLGGSYNEQFFGPGTRLTVL.

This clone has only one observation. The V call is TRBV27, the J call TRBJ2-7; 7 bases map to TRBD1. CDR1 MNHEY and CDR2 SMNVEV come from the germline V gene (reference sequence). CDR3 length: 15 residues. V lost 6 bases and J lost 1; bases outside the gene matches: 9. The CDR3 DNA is TGTGCCAGCAGCTACTCTCGACAGGGTTCCTACGAGCAGTACTTC. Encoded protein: CASSYSRQGSYEQYF.

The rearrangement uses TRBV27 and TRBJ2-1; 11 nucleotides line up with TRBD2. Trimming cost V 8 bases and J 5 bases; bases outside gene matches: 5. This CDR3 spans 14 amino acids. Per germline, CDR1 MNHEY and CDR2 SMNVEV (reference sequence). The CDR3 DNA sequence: TGTGCCAGCGCCACTAGCGGGAGACACAATGAGCAGTTCTTC. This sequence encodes CASATSGRHNEQFF.

The CDR3 DNA sequence: TGTGCCAGCAGTGACACAACGGTGAACACTGAAGCTTTCTTT. Translated, it gives CASSDTTVNTEAFF. The rearrangement uses TRBV28 and TRBJ1-1; D uncertain. CDR3 size: 14 residues. Per the germline V gene, CDR1 is MDHEN and CDR2 is SYDVKM. The V end was cut by 5 bases, the J end by 0 bases, with 10 bases between.

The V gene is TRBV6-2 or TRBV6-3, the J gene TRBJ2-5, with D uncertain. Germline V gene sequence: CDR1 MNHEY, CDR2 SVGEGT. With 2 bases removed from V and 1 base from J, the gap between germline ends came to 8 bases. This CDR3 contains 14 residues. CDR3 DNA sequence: TGTGCCAGCAGTTACATGACAACCCAAGAGACCCAGTACTTC. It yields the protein CASSYMTTQETQYF.

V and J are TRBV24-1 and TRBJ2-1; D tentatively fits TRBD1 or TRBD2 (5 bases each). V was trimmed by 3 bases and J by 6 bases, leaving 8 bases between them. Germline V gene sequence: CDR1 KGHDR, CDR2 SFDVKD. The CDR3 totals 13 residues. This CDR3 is CATSDGTINEQFF. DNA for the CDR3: TGTGCCACCAGTGATGGGACCATCAATGAGCAGTTCTTC.

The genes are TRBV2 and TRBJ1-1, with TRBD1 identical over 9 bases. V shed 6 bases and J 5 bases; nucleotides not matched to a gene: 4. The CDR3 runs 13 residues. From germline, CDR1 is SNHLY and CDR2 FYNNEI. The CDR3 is CASRSQGATEAFF. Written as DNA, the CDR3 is TGTGCCAGCAGGTCACAGGGGGCAACTGAAGCTTTCTTT.

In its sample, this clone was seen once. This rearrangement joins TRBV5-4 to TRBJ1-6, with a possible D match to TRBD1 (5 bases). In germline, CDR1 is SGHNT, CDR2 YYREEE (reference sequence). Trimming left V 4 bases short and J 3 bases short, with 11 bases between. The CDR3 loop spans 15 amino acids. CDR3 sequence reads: CASSLQGIYNSPLHF. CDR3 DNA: TGTGCCAGCAGCCTCCAGGGTATCTATAATTCACCCCTCCACTTT.

CDR3 amino acids: CASSDLQGLYGYTF. CDR3 coding DNA: TGTGCCAGCAGCGATCTACAGGGGTTATATGGCTACACCTTC. This chain uses TRBV11-3 with TRBJ1-2; TRBD1 matches 7 bases. Germline CDR1 is SGHNT and CDR2 is YENEEA. After removal of 5 bases from V and 5 bases from J, the junction contained 8 bases not matched to a gene. The CDR3 length is 14 residues.

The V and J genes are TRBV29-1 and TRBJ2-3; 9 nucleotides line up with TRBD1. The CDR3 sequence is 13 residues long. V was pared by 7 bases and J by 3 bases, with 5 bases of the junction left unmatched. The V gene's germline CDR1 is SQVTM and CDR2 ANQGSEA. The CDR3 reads CSAGTGKTDTQYF. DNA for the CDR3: TGCAGCGCCGGGACAGGGAAGACAGATACGCAGTATTTT.

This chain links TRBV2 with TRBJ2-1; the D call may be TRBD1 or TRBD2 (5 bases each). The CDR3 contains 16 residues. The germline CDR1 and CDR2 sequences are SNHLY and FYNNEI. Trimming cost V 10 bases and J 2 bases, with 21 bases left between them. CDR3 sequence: CATCQPFGTTYNEQFF. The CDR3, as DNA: TGTGCCACCTGCCAGCCCTTTGGGACCACCTACAATGAGCAGTTCTTC.

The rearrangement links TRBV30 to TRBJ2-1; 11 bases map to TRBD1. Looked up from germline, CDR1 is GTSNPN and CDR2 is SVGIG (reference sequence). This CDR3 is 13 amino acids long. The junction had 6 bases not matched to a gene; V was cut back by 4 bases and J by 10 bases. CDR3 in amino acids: CAWTSGTGGEQFF. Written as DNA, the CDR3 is TGTGCCTGGACTTCTGGGACAGGGGGGGAGCAGTTCTTC. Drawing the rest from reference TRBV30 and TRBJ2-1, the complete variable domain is SQTIHQWPATLVQPVGSPLSLECTVEGTSNPNLYWYRQAAGRGLQLLFYSVGIGQISSEVPQNLSASRPQDRQFILSSKKLLLSDSGFYLCAWTSGTGGEQFFGPGTRLTVL.

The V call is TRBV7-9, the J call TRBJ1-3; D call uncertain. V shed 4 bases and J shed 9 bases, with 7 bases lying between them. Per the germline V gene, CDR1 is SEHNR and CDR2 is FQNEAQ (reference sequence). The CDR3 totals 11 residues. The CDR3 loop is CASSSGFTIYF. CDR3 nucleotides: TGTGCCAGCAGCTCGGGTTTCACCATATATTTT.

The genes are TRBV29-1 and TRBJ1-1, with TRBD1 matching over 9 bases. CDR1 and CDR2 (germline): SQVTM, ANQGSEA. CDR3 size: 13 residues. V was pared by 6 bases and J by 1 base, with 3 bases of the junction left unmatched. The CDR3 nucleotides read TGCAGCGTAGACAGGGGGACGAACACTGAAGCTTTCTTT. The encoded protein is CSVDRGTNTEAFF. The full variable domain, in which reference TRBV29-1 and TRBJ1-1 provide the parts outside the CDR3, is SAVISQKPSRDICQRGTSLTIQCQVDSQVTMMFWYRQQPGQSLTLIATANQGSEATYESGFVIDKFPISRPNLTFSTLTVSNMSPEDSSIYLCSVDRGTNTEAFFGQGTRLTVV.

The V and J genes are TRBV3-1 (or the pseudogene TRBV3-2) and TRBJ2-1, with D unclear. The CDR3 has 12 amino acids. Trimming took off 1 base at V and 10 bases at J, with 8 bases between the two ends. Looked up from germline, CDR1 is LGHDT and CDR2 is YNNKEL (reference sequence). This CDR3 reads CASSQARREQFF. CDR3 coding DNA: TGTGCCAGCAGCCAAGCCCGACGCGAGCAGTTCTTC.